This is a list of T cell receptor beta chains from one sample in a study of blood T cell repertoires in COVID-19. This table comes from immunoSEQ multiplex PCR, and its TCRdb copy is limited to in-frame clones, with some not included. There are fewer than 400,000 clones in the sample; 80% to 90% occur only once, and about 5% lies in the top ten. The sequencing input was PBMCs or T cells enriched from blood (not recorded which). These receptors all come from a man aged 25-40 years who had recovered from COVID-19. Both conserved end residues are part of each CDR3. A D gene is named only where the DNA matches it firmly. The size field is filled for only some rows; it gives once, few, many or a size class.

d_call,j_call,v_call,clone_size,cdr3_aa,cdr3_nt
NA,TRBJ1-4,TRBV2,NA,CASSEAGQGSEKLFF,TGTGCCAGCAGTGAAGCTGGCCAGGGGAGTGAAAAACTGTTTTTT
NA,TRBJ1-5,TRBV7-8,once,CASSPESGVVNQPQHF,TGTGCCAGCAGCCCGGAATCGGGGGTAGTCAATCAGCCCCAGCATTTT
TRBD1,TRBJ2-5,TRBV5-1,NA,CASRVGQGEETQYF,TGCGCCAGCAGGGTCGGACAGGGGGAAGAGACCCAGTACTTC
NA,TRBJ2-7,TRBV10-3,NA,CAITGGNYEQYF,TGTGCCATCACAGGGGGGAACTACGAGCAGTACTTC
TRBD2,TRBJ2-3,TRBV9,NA,CASTPGASGGVDTQYF,TGTGCCAGCACCCCCGGTGCTAGCGGGGGGGTGGATACGCAGTATTTT
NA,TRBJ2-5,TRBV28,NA,CASSLGGYQETQYF,TGTGCCAGCAGTTTAGGAGGGTACCAAGAGACCCAGTACTTC
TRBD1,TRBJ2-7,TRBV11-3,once,CASSLGQGETYEQYF,TGTGCCAGCAGCTTAGGACAGGGGGAGACGTACGAGCAGTACTTC
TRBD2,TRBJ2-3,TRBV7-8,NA,CASSDTSGGDPVTQYF,TGTGCCAGCAGCGACACTAGCGGGGGGGATCCAGTTACGCAGTATTTT
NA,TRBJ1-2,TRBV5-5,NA,CASSLEITTGYTF,TGTGCCAGCAGCTTGGAAATCACAACTGGCTACACCTTC
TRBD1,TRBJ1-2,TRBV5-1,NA,CASSLDDRGYGYTF,TGCGCCAGCAGCTTGGACGACAGGGGCTATGGCTACACCTTC
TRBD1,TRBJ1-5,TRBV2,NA,CASSGQGARQPQHF,TGTGCCAGCAGTGGACAGGGGGCGAGGCAGCCCCAGCATTTT
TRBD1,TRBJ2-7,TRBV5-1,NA,CASSLADRGGEQYF,TGCGCCAGCAGCTTGGCCGACAGGGGAGGCGAGCAGTACTTC
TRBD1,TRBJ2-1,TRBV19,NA,CASSIGGQGLRRNEQFF,TGTGCCAGTAGTATAGGAGGACAGGGGCTCAGGAGGAATGAGCAGTTCTTC
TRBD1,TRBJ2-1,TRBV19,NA,CASSDRGEQFF,TGTGCCAGTAGCGACAGGGGTGAGCAGTTCTTC
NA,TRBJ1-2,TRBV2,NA,CASSGREDYGYTF,TGTGCCAGCAGTGGCAGGGAAGACTATGGCTACACCTTC
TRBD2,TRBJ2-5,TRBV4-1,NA,CASSQELAGGWETQYF,TGCGCCAGCAGCCAAGAACTAGCGGGGGGGTGGGAGACCCAGTACTTC
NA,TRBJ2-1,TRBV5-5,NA,CASSTGYNEQFF,TGTGCCAGCAGCACCGGTTACAATGAGCAGTTCTTC